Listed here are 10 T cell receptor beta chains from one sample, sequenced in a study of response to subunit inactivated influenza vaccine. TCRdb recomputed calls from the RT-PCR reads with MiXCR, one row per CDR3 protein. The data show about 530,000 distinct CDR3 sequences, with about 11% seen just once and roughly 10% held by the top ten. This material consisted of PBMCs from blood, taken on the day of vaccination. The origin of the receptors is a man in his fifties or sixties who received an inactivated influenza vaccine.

The CDR3: CSAGRLAGGGQYF. CDR3 coding DNA: TGCAGTGCGGGGAGACTAGCGGGAGGAGGCCAGTACTTC. The chain joins TRBV20-1 to TRBJ2-5; 13 nucleotides align to TRBD2. The V and J ends lost 6 bases and 10 bases, in that order; junction bases with no gene match: 8. This CDR3 comprises 13 residues. Germline CDR1 DFQATT, CDR2 SNEGSKA (reference sequence).

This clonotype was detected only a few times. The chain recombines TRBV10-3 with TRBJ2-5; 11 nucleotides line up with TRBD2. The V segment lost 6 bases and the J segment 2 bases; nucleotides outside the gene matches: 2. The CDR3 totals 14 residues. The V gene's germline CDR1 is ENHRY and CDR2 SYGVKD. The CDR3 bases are TGTGCCATCAGCCCTAGCGGGGGGCAAGAGACCCAGTACTTC. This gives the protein CAISPSGGQETQYF.

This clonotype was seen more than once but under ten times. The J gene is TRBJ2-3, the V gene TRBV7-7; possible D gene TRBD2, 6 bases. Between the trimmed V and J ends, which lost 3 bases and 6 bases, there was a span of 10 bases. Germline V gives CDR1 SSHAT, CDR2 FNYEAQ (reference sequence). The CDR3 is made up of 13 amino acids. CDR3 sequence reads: CASSFLLADTQYF. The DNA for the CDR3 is TGTGCCAGCAGCTTTCTCCTAGCGGATACGCAGTATTTT.

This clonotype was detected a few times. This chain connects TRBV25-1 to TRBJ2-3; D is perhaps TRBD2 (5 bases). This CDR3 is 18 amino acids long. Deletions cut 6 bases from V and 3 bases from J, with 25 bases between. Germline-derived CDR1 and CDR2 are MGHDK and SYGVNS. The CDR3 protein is CASRPLSGGTMGTDTQYF. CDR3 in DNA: TGTGCCAGCAGGCCACTCAGCGGAGGTACGATGGGTACAGATACGCAGTATTTT.

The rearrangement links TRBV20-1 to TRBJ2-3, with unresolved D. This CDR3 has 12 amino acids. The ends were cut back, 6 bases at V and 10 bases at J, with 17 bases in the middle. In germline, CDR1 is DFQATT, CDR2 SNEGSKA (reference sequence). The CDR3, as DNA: TGCAGTGCCAAAAGGATAACAGAGGCGCAGTATTTT. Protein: CSAKRITEAQYF.

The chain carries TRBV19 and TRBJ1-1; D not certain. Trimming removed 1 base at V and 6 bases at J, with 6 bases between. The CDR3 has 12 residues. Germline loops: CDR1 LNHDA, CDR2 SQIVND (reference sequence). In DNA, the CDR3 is TGTGCCAGTAGTATAGTGGGCGCTGAAGCTTTCTTT. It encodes CASSIVGAEAFF.

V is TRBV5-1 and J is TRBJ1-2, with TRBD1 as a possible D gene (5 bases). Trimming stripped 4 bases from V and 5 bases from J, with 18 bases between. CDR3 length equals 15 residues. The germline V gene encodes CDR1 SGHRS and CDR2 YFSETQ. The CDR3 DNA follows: TGCGCCAGCAGCGCTCCTGACAGCCCCTCTTATGGCTACACCTTC. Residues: CASSAPDSPSYGYTF.

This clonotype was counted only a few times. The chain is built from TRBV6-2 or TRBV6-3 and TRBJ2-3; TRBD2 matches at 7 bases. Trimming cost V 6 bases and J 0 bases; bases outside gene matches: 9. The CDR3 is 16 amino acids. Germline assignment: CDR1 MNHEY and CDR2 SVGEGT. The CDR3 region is CASRQPRDYSTDTQYF. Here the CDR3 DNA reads TGTGCCAGCAGGCAGCCCCGGGACTACAGCACAGATACGCAGTATTTT.

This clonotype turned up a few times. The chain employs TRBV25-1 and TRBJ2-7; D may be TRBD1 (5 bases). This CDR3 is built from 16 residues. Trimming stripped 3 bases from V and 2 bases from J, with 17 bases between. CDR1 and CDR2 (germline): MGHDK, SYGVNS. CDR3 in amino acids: CASSDPSWTPPYEQYF. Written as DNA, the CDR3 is TGTGCCAGCAGTGACCCTTCTTGGACACCACCCTACGAGCAGTACTTC.

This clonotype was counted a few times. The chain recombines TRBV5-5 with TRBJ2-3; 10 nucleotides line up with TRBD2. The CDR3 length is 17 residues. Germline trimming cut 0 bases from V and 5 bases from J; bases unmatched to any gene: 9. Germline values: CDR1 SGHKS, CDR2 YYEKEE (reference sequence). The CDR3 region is CASSLVSGRAVGDTQYF. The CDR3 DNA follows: TGTGCCAGCAGCTTGGTGAGCGGGAGGGCCGTAGGAGATACGCAGTATTTT. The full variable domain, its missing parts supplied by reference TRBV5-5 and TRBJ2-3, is DAGVTQSPTHLIKTRGQQVTLRCSPISGHKSVSWYQQVLGQGPQFIFQYYEKEERGRGNFPDRFSARQFPNYSSELNVNALLLGDSALYLCASSLVSGRAVGDTQYFGPGTRLTVL.